These 4 T cell receptor beta chains originate from one sample sequenced in a study of metastatic and nonmetastatic thyroid tumors (dated by TCRdb to about 2020). The library was obtained by PCR. The instrument was an Illumina HiSeq 4000. TCRdb redid the processing of the public reads, applying fastp at Q25 and MiXCR, and retained in-frame beta chains. The sample contains about 22,000 clones, under 30% of them found a single time. Of the sample, about 64% falls within the top ten clones. Before undergoing thyroid surgery, none of the patients had been given any kind of treatment. Sequencing was carried out using blood. All receptors come from a male donor with papillary thyroid cancer or a benign thyroid nodule (not recorded which). Some clones in this sample may be carry-over from other donors' samples.

The sample holds one count of this clone. The gene calls are TRBV5-1 and TRBJ2-7; 12 positions match TRBD1. The CDR3 is 16 residues long. J was trimmed by 5 bases and V by 4 bases; bases with no gene match: 10. The V gene's germline CDR1 is SGHRS and CDR2 YFSETQ. Here the CDR3 reads CASSLGGTGGVNEQYF. The DNA of the CDR3 is TGCGCCAGCAGCCTGGGCGGGACAGGGGGCGTCAACGAGCAGTACTTC.

This clone was observed many times. The chain employs TRBV3-1 and TRBJ1-6; maybe TRBD1 (6 bases). The CDR3 spans 15 residues. V shed 2 bases and J shed 7 bases, with 12 bases lying between them. Germline-derived CDR1 and CDR2 are LGHDT and YNNKEL (reference sequence). The CDR3 spells CASSQLGGGNSPLHF. CDR3 in DNA: TGTGCCAGCAGCCAATTGGGAGGGGGGAATTCACCCCTCCACTTT.

The chain joins TRBV6-1 to TRBJ1-1; D not certain. The CDR3 spans 13 residues. Germline lookup yields CDR1 MNHNS and CDR2 SASEGT. Trimming removed 2 bases from V and 0 bases from J, with 4 bases in between. DNA for the CDR3: TGTGCCAGCAGTGAAAAGATGAACACTGAAGCTTTCTTT. Protein: CASSEKMNTEAFF.

This clone occurred a few times. The chain links TRBV7-2 to TRBJ2-3, with TRBD2 identical over 7 bases. V lost 1 base to trimming and J lost 4 bases; unmatched junction nucleotides: 5. Germline CDR1 SGHTA, CDR2 FQGNSA. The CDR3 extends over 15 amino acids. The CDR3 here is CASSLVGGSADTQYF. The CDR3, as DNA: TGTGCCAGCAGCTTAGTGGGCGGGAGCGCAGATACGCAGTATTTT.